This T cell receptor (beta chain) was obtained from a study of beta chain features in type 1 diabetes. Since all of the isolated RNA was reverse transcribed, expressed TCRB transcripts were what got sequenced. The assay was immunoSEQ multiplex PCR, and TCRdb's table has in-frame clones only and misses some. The sample lists 250,000 to 400,000 clones; about 15% were seen once. This clone has a handful of counts. The authors sorted CD4+ naive, central memory, regulatory and stem cell-like memory cells via CD45RO/CCR7/CD25/CD127/CD95/CD27. CDR3 length: 14 amino acids. The germline CDR1 and CDR2 sequences are MNHEY and SVGAGI. Trimming took 2 bases from V and 8 from J, leaving 10 bases between them.

The V gene is TRBV6-5, the J gene TRBJ1-6; D uncertain. The sample comprised central memory CD4+ T cells from blood. The sequence was collected from a man in his thirties or forties in good health. CDR3: CASSYTGFDSPLHF. The CDR3 DNA follows: TGTGCCAGCAGTTACACGGGTTTCGATTCACCCCTCCACTTT.